This T cell receptor (beta chain) was documented in a study of memory CD4+ T cells and cytomegalovirus serostatus. General observations from the study: Suggested: most of the CMV-linked TCR signature lies in CD4+ memory cells. About two fifths of the roughly 150 known CMV-associated TCRbeta sequences appeared in CD4+ memory.

Germline CDR1 and CDR2: SGHRS and YFSETQ. The CDR3 consists of 17 residues. V lost 0 bases and J lost 4, with 16 bases in between. The sort gate was single viable CD3+CD4+CD8-CD45RO+ cells for memory CD4+ T cells. Positive selection with CD4 microbeads enriched total CD4+ T cells. A few counts support this clone. As yet, its antigen is unknown. Assay used: immunoSEQ multiplex PCR; TCRdb lists only in-frame clones, some missing. The profile covers around 41,000 clones, with approximately 80% appearing a single time and around 6% taken by the ten largest. The rearrangement links TRBV5-1 to TRBJ2-2; TRBD1 or TRBD2 may be the D gene (6 bases each). Sequencing used memory CD4+ T cells from blood. This clonotype was obtained from an adult in good health and CMV-seronegative. CDR3 in DNA: TGCGCCAGCAGCTTGGATAATTTAGGGGGAGGCACCGGGGAGCTGTTTTTT. Translated, it gives CASSLDNLGGGTGELFF.